These T cell receptor beta chains were read from a single sample in a study of cytomegalovirus exposure and HLA in healthy donors. The method was immunoSEQ multiplex PCR; TCRdb's version includes in-frame clones alone and lacks a portion of them. The sample shows about 71,000 clones, about 94% of them seen only once. Sequencing input: PBMCs. All receptors derive from a man between 18 and 35 years old in good health and CMV-seropositive. Both conserved end residues are part of each CDR3. The order of the fields is clone size, V gene, D gene, J gene, CDR3 protein, CDR3 DNA. D genes are given only for firm matches. Only some rows state a clone size, as once, few, many or a class for expanded clones.

abundance: -; v_gene: TRBV5-1; d_gene: -; j_gene: TRBJ2-7; CDR3aa: CASSVNVRSSYEQYF; CDR3nt: TGCGCCAGCAGCGTAAACGTCCGGAGCTCCTACGAGCAGTACTTC
abundance: -; v_gene: TRBV28; d_gene: TRBD1; j_gene: TRBJ1-3; CDR3aa: CASSPPQGGYHRNTIYF; CDR3nt: TGTGCCAGCAGTCCCCCCCAGGGGGGATACCATAGAAACACCATATATTTT
abundance: once; v_gene: TRBV4-1; d_gene: TRBD2; j_gene: TRBJ2-1; CDR3aa: CASSQEGTGTNSYNEQFF; CDR3nt: TGCGCCAGCAGCCAAGAGGGTACCGGGACTAACTCCTACAATGAGCAGTTCTTC
abundance: -; v_gene: TRBV7-9; d_gene: TRBD1; j_gene: TRBJ1-1; CDR3aa: CATQVTGSNTEAFF; CDR3nt: TGTGCCACCCAAGTGACAGGGTCGAACACTGAAGCTTTCTTT
abundance: -; v_gene: TRBV20-1; d_gene: TRBD1; j_gene: TRBJ2-1; CDR3aa: CSAQGDNEQFF; CDR3nt: TGCAGTGCTCAGGGGGACAATGAGCAGTTCTTC
abundance: -; v_gene: TRBV27; d_gene: -; j_gene: TRBJ2-7; CDR3aa: CASSPGRGYEQYF; CDR3nt: TGTGCCAGCAGCCCAGGACGGGGCTACGAGCAGTACTTC
abundance: -; v_gene: TRBV7-2; d_gene: TRBD1; j_gene: TRBJ2-2; CDR3aa: CASKSDRSGGELFF; CDR3nt: TGTGCCAGCAAATCGGACAGGTCCGGCGGGGAGCTGTTTTTT
abundance: -; v_gene: TRBV5-8; d_gene: TRBD1; j_gene: TRBJ2-7; CDR3aa: CASSLSGGASYEQYF; CDR3nt: TGTGCCAGCAGCTTGTCAGGGGGAGCCTCCTACGAGCAGTACTTC
abundance: -; v_gene: TRBV9; d_gene: TRBD2; j_gene: TRBJ2-2; CDR3aa: CASSQGLAGPNTGELFF; CDR3nt: TGTGCCAGTTCTCAGGGACTAGCGGGACCCAACACCGGGGAGCTGTTTTTT
abundance: -; v_gene: TRBV6-4; d_gene: -; j_gene: TRBJ2-1; CDR3aa: CASSSGSSYNEQFF; CDR3nt: TGTGCCAGCAGTAGCGGCTCCTCCTACAATGAGCAGTTCTTC
abundance: -; v_gene: TRBV2; d_gene: TRBD1; j_gene: TRBJ1-4; CDR3aa: CASRPGQPNEKLFF; CDR3nt: TGTGCCAGCCGCCCGGGACAGCCTAATGAAAAACTGTTTTTT
abundance: -; v_gene: TRBV25-1; d_gene: -; j_gene: TRBJ2-5; CDR3aa: CASSGGMGGDQETQYF; CDR3nt: TGTGCCAGCAGTGGGGGGATGGGCGGGGACCAAGAGACCCAGTACTTC
abundance: -; v_gene: TRBV12-2; d_gene: -; j_gene: TRBJ2-7; CDR3aa: CASRPDLPAGEQYF; CDR3nt: TGTGCAAGTCGCCCCGACCTTCCCGCGGGCGAGCAGTACTTC
abundance: -; v_gene: TRBV27; d_gene: TRBD1; j_gene: TRBJ1-5; CDR3aa: CASSLDGQGRVQPQHF; CDR3nt: TGTGCCAGCAGTTTAGACGGACAGGGGCGGGTTCAGCCCCAGCATTTT
abundance: -; v_gene: TRBV7-2; d_gene: -; j_gene: TRBJ2-7; CDR3aa: CASSLEGSGRSWGSYEQYF; CDR3nt: TGTGCCAGCAGCTTAGAGGGAAGCGGGCGGAGTTGGGGGTCCTACGAGCAGTACTTC
abundance: -; v_gene: TRBV4-2; d_gene: -; j_gene: TRBJ2-3; CDR3aa: CASSRERDTQYF; CDR3nt: TGTGCCAGCAGCCGGGAGAGGGATACGCAGTATTTT
abundance: -; v_gene: TRBV5-1; d_gene: TRBD1; j_gene: TRBJ2-7; CDR3aa: CASSLGTGTYF; CDR3nt: TGCGCCAGCAGCTTGGGGACAGGGACGTACTTC